Listed below are T cell receptor beta chains from one sample, sequenced in a study of CD4 T cells in relation to SARS-CoV-2 and coronaviruses. Only in-frame clones appear in the TCRdb table, and some are missing; sequencing was by immunoSEQ multiplex PCR. The table has some 37,000 clones, 77% seen once; the top ten hold over 2.5%. These TCRs are of unknown antigen specificity. The sample comprised memory CD4+ T cells from PBMCs, cultured in vitro. The source of these receptors is an adult with COVID-19. The CDR3 runs from the conserved cysteine through the conserved F or W. D genes are given only for firm matches. Not all rows give a size; the values are once, few, many and, for expanded clones, a class.

clone_size,d_call,j_call,cdr3_length,v_call,cdr3_nt,cdr3_aa
-,-,TRBJ2-7,15,TRBV11-3,TGTGCCAGCAGCTTAGGGGCAGGGCTCCCCCACGAGCAGTACTTC,CASSLGAGLPHEQYF
few,TRBD1,TRBJ2-2,17,TRBV5-1,TGCGCCAGCAGCCCGGGACAGGGTACTTTGAACACCGGGGAGCTGTTTTTT,CASSPGQGTLNTGELFF
-,TRBD1,TRBJ1-4,16,TRBV5-1,TGCGCCAGCAGCCAATCAAGCCCGGGACAGGGAGGGGAACTGTTTTTT,CASSQSSPGQGGELFF
-,-,TRBJ1-3,16,TRBV20-1,TGCAGTGCTACTGACGACAGCGCCGCTTTGGGAAACACCATATATTTT,CSATDDSAALGNTIYF
-,-,TRBJ1-5,13,TRBV9,TGTGCCAGCAGCGTAGATCTGGGGCAGCCCCAGCATTTT,CASSVDLGQPQHF
-,-,TRBJ2-7,14,TRBV6-5,TGTGCCAGCAGGGGCCGGGACTCATCCTACGAGCAGTACTTC,CASRGRDSSYEQYF
-,TRBD2,TRBJ2-1,13,TRBV7-9,TGTGCCAGCAGCTTTAGCGGGGACAATGAGCAGTTCTTC,CASSFSGDNEQFF
-,-,TRBJ2-1,12,TRBV6-6,TGTGCCAGCAACCTAGGAGACAATGAGCAGTTCTTC,CASNLGDNEQFF
-,-,TRBJ2-3,16,TRBV5-1,TGCGCCAGCAGCTTGAATGCAGGGGTCCTCACAGATACGCAGTATTTT,CASSLNAGVLTDTQYF
-,TRBD2,TRBJ2-7,14,TRBV30,TGTGCCTGGAGTGCCGGGGGGATTGGCTACGAGCAGTACTTC,CAWSAGGIGYEQYF
-,TRBD2,TRBJ2-1,13,TRBV19,TGTGCCAGTAGGGAGCGGGAGAGAAATGAGCAGTTCTTC,CASRERERNEQFF
-,-,TRBJ1-3,15,TRBV15,TGTGCCACCAGCAGCGACCGAGCCTCTGGAAACACCATATATTTT,CATSSDRASGNTIYF
few,-,TRBJ2-7,11,TRBV7-2,TGTGCCAGCAGCTCAGCTAACGAGCAGTACTTC,CASSSANEQYF
-,TRBD2,TRBJ2-1,13,TRBV10-3,TGTGCCACAGGACTAGCGGGAAGGGATGAGCAGTTCTTC,CATGLAGRDEQFF
few,TRBD2,TRBJ2-2,17,TRBV3-1/TRBV3-2,TGTGCCAGCAGCCCCCAGACTAGCGGGAGGGCCACCGGGGAGCTGTTTTTT,CASSPQTSGRATGELFF
-,-,TRBJ1-1,13,TRBV24-1,TGTGCCACCAGTGGGGTGAGTGGCACTGAAGCTTTCTTT,CATSGVSGTEAFF
-,TRBD2,TRBJ2-2,17,TRBV5-6,TGTGCCAGCAGCTGGGGGTCTAGCGGGGGATACACCGGGGAGCTGTTTTTT,CASSWGSSGGYTGELFF
-,-,TRBJ2-7,16,TRBV28,TGTGCCAGCAGTTCCCGAGGCAGGGCGCCTTCCTACGAGCAGTACTTC,CASSSRGRAPSYEQYF
-,-,TRBJ1-6,13,TRBV6-5,TGTGCCACCATGCCAGTCCCTAATTCACCCCTCCACTTT,CATMPVPNSPLHF
-,TRBD1,TRBJ1-5,14,TRBV19,TGTGCCAGTAGCAAGACAGGGCTCAATCAGCCCCAGCATTTT,CASSKTGLNQPQHF
-,TRBD1,TRBJ2-5,12,TRBV30,TGTGCCTGGAGTCCACAGGGGGAGACCCAGTACTTC,CAWSPQGETQYF
-,-,TRBJ1-5,17,TRBV30,TGTGCCTGGAGTGGCCGACAGGATTCCCCTCTGGGTCAGCCCCAGCATTTT,CAWSGRQDSPLGQPQHF
-,-,TRBJ2-7,15,TRBV21-1,TGTGCCAGCAGCAAAGGACTAGCGTTTGTTTGCGAGCAGTACTTC,CASSKGLAFVCEQYF
few,TRBD2,TRBJ2-3,14,TRBV5-4,TGTGCCAGCAGCAAAGGGACTAGCGGAAATACGCAGTATTTT,CASSKGTSGNTQYF
-,-,TRBJ2-5,14,TRBV5-1,TGCGCCAGCAGCTTGGGTCGGGGTGGGGAGACCCAGTACTTC,CASSLGRGGETQYF
-,-,TRBJ2-1,13,TRBV18,TGTGCCAGCACATCCGACCTCTACAATGAGCAGTTCTTC,CASTSDLYNEQFF
-,TRBD2,TRBJ2-5,15,TRBV28,TGTGCCAGCAGTAAGAGGACTAGCGGGATCCAGACCCAGTACTTC,CASSKRTSGIQTQYF
once,TRBD1,TRBJ2-7,16,TRBV18,TGTGCCAGCTCACAATTAGGACAGGGTGGTACGCACGAGCAGTACTTC,CASSQLGQGGTHEQYF
once,-,TRBJ2-7,15,TRBV4-2,TGTGCCAGCAGCCACGAGGAGTCCAGCTCCTACGAGCAGTACTTC,CASSHEESSSYEQYF
few,-,TRBJ2-1,11,TRBV20-1,TGCAGTGCTAGAGAGTACAATGAGCAGTTCTTC,CSAREYNEQFF
-,-,TRBJ2-6,16,TRBV10-3,TGTGCCGTGCCTAAGAGTCCAAGCTCTGGGGCCAACGTCCTGACTTTC,CAVPKSPSSGANVLTF
-,TRBD1,TRBJ1-1,15,TRBV6-5,TGTGCCAGCAGCCGACACAGGGGGCAGGGGACTGAAGCTTTCTTT,CASSRHRGQGTEAFF
-,-,TRBJ2-5,14,TRBV10-3,TGTGCCATCAGTGTGGTCAGGGGCCAAGAGACCCAGTACTTC,CAISVVRGQETQYF
-,TRBD2,TRBJ2-3,19,TRBV4-1,TGCGCCAGCAGCCAACCCGGACTAGCGGGAGGGCTGGTCACAGATACGCAGTATTTT,CASSQPGLAGGLVTDTQYF
-,-,TRBJ2-5,16,TRBV10-3,TGTGCCATCAGTGAGTCGAGGGGGATTGGCCAAGAGACCCAGTACTTC,CAISESRGIGQETQYF
few,-,TRBJ1-2,13,TRBV5-4,TGTGCCAGCAGCTTGGGTCGGGACTATGGCTACACCTTC,CASSLGRDYGYTF
few,-,TRBJ2-7,16,TRBV4-2,TGTGCCAGCAGCCAAAGGACACGGTCGACTCTCCACGAGCAGTACTTC,CASSQRTRSTLHEQYF
-,-,TRBJ2-3,14,TRBV5-1,TGCGCCAGCAGCTTGGGAGGGAGAACAGATACGCAGTATTTT,CASSLGGRTDTQYF
-,-,TRBJ1-2,13,TRBV5-6,TGTGCCAGCAGCCCGGGACGGAACTATGGCTACACCTTC,CASSPGRNYGYTF
-,TRBD1,TRBJ2-1,15,TRBV6-1,TGTGCCAGCAGTGAACAGGGGGCATCGTACAATGAGCAGTTCTTC,CASSEQGASYNEQFF
once,-,TRBJ2-3,14,TRBV28,TGTGCCAGCAGCCTCCCAGACTTGTCAGATACGCAGTATTTT,CASSLPDLSDTQYF
-,TRBD1,TRBJ2-7,12,TRBV3-1/TRBV3-2,TGTGCCAGCCGGGACAGGCTCGACGAGCAGTACTTC,CASRDRLDEQYF
-,TRBD2,TRBJ2-7,14,TRBV28,TGTGCCAGCAGTTTACGGGGACTACCCTACGAGCAGTACTTC,CASSLRGLPYEQYF